The clone carrying this TCR beta chain was picked up many times. Its antigen is currently unknown. Trimming removed 6 bases from V and 1 base from J, with 15 bases in between. This CDR3 region has 15 residues. CDR1 SEHNR and CDR2 FQNEAQ come from the germline V gene (reference sequence). This entry comes from a study of early T cells in non-severe SARS-CoV-2 infection. Study details: Unpaired chains resulted from sequencing bulk RNA of unsorted whole blood.

Unique molecular identifiers were attached to individual cDNA molecules. Each CDR3 protein gets one entry after TCRdb re-called the 5' RACE reads with MiXCR. The sample includes 51,000 or so distinct CDR3 sequences, approximately 10% of them seen just once. Findings of the study overall: Reliance on VDJdb matching favored anti-spike CD8 responses; private and CD4 specificities were missed.

The sequence was obtained from an adult who was a healthcare worker with PCR-confirmed SARS-CoV-2 infection or an uninfected control (not recorded which). Input material: whole blood. This sequence joins TRBV7-9 and TRBJ2-5; perhaps TRBD1 as D (5 bases). DNA of the CDR3: TGTGCCAGCAGGGGGCAAAGAGTCTCCCAAGAGACCCAGTACTTC. The encoded protein is CASRGQRVSQETQYF. The full variable domain, in which reference TRBV7-9 and TRBJ2-5 provide the parts outside the CDR3, is DTGVSQNPRHKITKRGQNVTFRCDPISEHNRLYWYRQTLGQGPEFLTYFQNEAQLEKSRLLSDRFSAERPKGSFSTLEIQRTEQGDSAMYLCASRGQRVSQETQYFGPGTRLLVL.